The clone carrying this T cell receptor (beta chain) was counted between two and nine times. Its antigen is unknown. These data are taken from a study of cytomegalovirus exposure and HLA in healthy donors. Study observations and caveats: Most CMV-associated TCR beta chains appeared HLA-restricted in a later analysis. A missense DCLRE1C variant was associated with V- and J-gene trimming of TCR beta chains in a later analysis, and an independent cohort replicated the association. Among TCR beta chains, those listed as cytomegalovirus-associated numbered approximately 150.

Trimming left V 3 bases short and J 5 bases short, with 13 bases between. From germline, CDR1 is WSHSY and CDR2 SAAADI. The CDR3 totals 15 residues. In the PCR, 60 Vbeta and 13 Jbeta primers were used. Generated by immunoSEQ multiplex PCR, the TCRdb table keeps only in-frame clones and is missing some. There are roughly 120,000 clones in the sample; around 77% occur only once, and roughly 5% lies in the top ten. The TCR comes from a man aged 50-59 years in good health and CMV-seropositive. The gene calls are TRBV10-2 and TRBJ1-4; D not certain. The sample was PBMCs. DNA of the CDR3: TGCGCCAGCAGTGACCCCGGTAGTTCAAATGAAAAACTGTTTTTT. Encoded protein: CASSDPGSSNEKLFF.